The 2 T cell receptor beta chains below were found in one sample sequenced in a study of shared clonotypes between healthy human individuals (dated by TCRdb to between 2020 and 2021). The method behind the library was the immunoSEQ multiplex PCR assay. As stored in TCRdb, this immuneACCESS dataset retains in-frame rearrangements with V and J assigned. A fraction of the clones does not appear; measured against another copy, unresolved V genes explain less than half of the discrepancy, and the remainder lacks a known reason. Within this sample are approximately 500,000 clones, with about 96% of them counted one time only. About 0.054% of the sample rests with the top ten. Sequencing was performed on naive CD4+ T cells sorted from blood. The sample's cell subset or site label, decoded: CD45RA+ positively selected. The source of these receptors is a woman aged 25 to 45 in good health.

The chain has TRBV9 and TRBJ2-7; weak D call: TRBD2 (5 bases). With 5 bases removed from V and 3 bases from J, the gap between germline ends came to 12 bases. This CDR3 comprises 13 residues. CDR1 and CDR2 (germline): SGDLS, YYNGEE. The chain's CDR3 is CASSRASSYEQYF. DNA for the CDR3: TGTGCCAGCAGTAGGGCTAGCAGCTACGAGCAGTACTTC.

The chain recombines TRBV28 with TRBJ1-2, with 9 nucleotides matching TRBD1. Per germline, CDR1 MDHEN and CDR2 SYDVKM. The ends lost 4 bases at V and 3 bases at J; junction bases unmatched: 3. The CDR3 is 14 residues long. This CDR3 is CASSSWTGDYGYTF. The CDR3 DNA is TGTGCCAGCAGTTCCTGGACAGGGGACTATGGCTACACCTTC.